The rows below give T cell receptor beta chains drawn from one sample of a study of T cells in localized non-small cell lung cancer. Method: immunoSEQ multiplex PCR; TCRdb's copy keeps in-frame clones and lacks some. Among roughly 17,000 clones listed, around 89% were seen once. Sample: peripheral blood, taken before any cancer treatment. These TCRs come from a male donor aged 60 or over with stage II squamous cell lung carcinoma. CDR3s include the opening cysteine and the closing phenylalanine or tryptophan. Each record gives: CDR3 DNA, CDR3 protein, D gene, J gene, V gene, clone size. The D gene is left open where the match is weak. Size tells how often a clone was seen (once, few, many) or the class of an expanded clone, and some rows leave it out.

CDR3nt: TGTGCCAGCAGTAAAGGCGGCAGCCAAGAGACCCAGTACTTC; CDR3aa: CASSKGGSQETQYF; d_gene: .; j_gene: TRBJ2-5; v_gene: TRBV28; abundance: once
CDR3nt: TGTGCCAGCAGCATGGGACAGGTTTACTACAATGAGCAGTTCTTC; CDR3aa: CASSMGQVYYNEQFF; d_gene: TRBD1; j_gene: TRBJ2-1; v_gene: TRBV5-6; abundance: .
CDR3nt: TGTGCCAGCAGCTATGCAGGGGGCGCGGACACTGAAGCTTTCTTT; CDR3aa: CASSYAGGADTEAFF; d_gene: TRBD1; j_gene: TRBJ1-1; v_gene: TRBV7-9; abundance: .
CDR3nt: TGTGCCAGCAGGAAAAGCACAGATACGCAGTATTTT; CDR3aa: CASRKSTDTQYF; d_gene: .; j_gene: TRBJ2-3; v_gene: TRBV28; abundance: .
CDR3nt: TGTGCCAGCAGCGAGGGGTATACAGTGAACACTGAAGCTTTCTTT; CDR3aa: CASSEGYTVNTEAFF; d_gene: .; j_gene: TRBJ1-1; v_gene: TRBV9; abundance: .
CDR3nt: TGTGCCAGCAGCAGGGGACAGGGGACAACTAATGAAAAACTGTTTTTT; CDR3aa: CASSRGQGTTNEKLFF; d_gene: .; j_gene: TRBJ1-4; v_gene: TRBV21-1; abundance: .
CDR3nt: TGTGCCAGCTCACCACAAGAGACCCAGTACTTC; CDR3aa: CASSPQETQYF; d_gene: .; j_gene: TRBJ2-5; v_gene: TRBV18; abundance: .
CDR3nt: TGTGCCAGCAGTTACTCGGAGTACACTGAAGCTTTCTTT; CDR3aa: CASSYSEYTEAFF; d_gene: .; j_gene: TRBJ1-1; v_gene: TRBV6-5; abundance: .
CDR3nt: TGTGCCAGCAGCGTAGGTCCTAGCGGGAGCACAGATACGCAGTATTTT; CDR3aa: CASSVGPSGSTDTQYF; d_gene: TRBD2; j_gene: TRBJ2-3; v_gene: TRBV9; abundance: once
CDR3nt: TGTGCTAGTGGTTTGGTAAAGGTACGTGAAGGACACGAGCAGTACTTC; CDR3aa: CASGLVKVREGHEQYF; d_gene: .; j_gene: TRBJ2-7; v_gene: TRBV12-5; abundance: .
CDR3nt: TGTGCCAGCAGTGTTGGGCTAGCGGTTACTCCCTACGAGCAGTACTTC; CDR3aa: CASSVGLAVTPYEQYF; d_gene: TRBD2; j_gene: TRBJ2-7; v_gene: TRBV2; abundance: .
CDR3nt: TGCGCCAGCAGCTTGGTCTCGGGAAGCAATGAGCAGTTCTTC; CDR3aa: CASSLVSGSNEQFF; d_gene: .; j_gene: TRBJ2-1; v_gene: TRBV5-1; abundance: .
CDR3nt: TGTGCCAGCAGCTTACCCGGGGGGACAGATACGCAGTATTTT; CDR3aa: CASSLPGGTDTQYF; d_gene: TRBD2; j_gene: TRBJ2-3; v_gene: TRBV7-9; abundance: .
CDR3nt: TGTGCCAGCAGTGAGGGCCCGGGTGGGCCCCAGCATTTT; CDR3aa: CASSEGPGGPQHF; d_gene: .; j_gene: TRBJ1-5; v_gene: TRBV9; abundance: .
CDR3nt: TGTGCCAGTAGTAAGGGACTAGCGGCCTACAATGAGCAGTTCTTC; CDR3aa: CASSKGLAAYNEQFF; d_gene: TRBD2; j_gene: TRBJ2-1; v_gene: TRBV19; abundance: .
CDR3nt: TGTGCCAGCAGGGGAAATTCGGACAGAGCTTATACGCAGTATTTT; CDR3aa: CASRGNSDRAYTQYF; d_gene: .; j_gene: TRBJ2-3; v_gene: TRBV2; abundance: .
CDR3nt: TGTGCCAGCAGCACAGACATGTTAGGGGAGCAGTACTTC; CDR3aa: CASSTDMLGEQYF; d_gene: .; j_gene: TRBJ2-7; v_gene: TRBV7-9; abundance: .
CDR3nt: TGCGCCAGCAGCTTGTACGGGACAGGGACCTTGAACACTGAAGCTTTCTTT; CDR3aa: CASSLYGTGTLNTEAFF; d_gene: TRBD1; j_gene: TRBJ1-1; v_gene: TRBV5-1; abundance: .
CDR3nt: TGTGCCAGTAGTCTCAAGGGACTAGCGGGAGAGTGGTACGAGCAGTACTTC; CDR3aa: CASSLKGLAGEWYEQYF; d_gene: TRBD2; j_gene: TRBJ2-7; v_gene: TRBV19; abundance: once
CDR3nt: TGTGCCAGCAGCAGAGAAGGGAGGGCCGAATCCTACGAGCAGTACTTC; CDR3aa: CASSREGRAESYEQYF; d_gene: .; j_gene: TRBJ2-7; v_gene: TRBV21-1; abundance: .
CDR3nt: TGTGCCAGCAGCTTGATGACCGGGGAGCTGTTTTTT; CDR3aa: CASSLMTGELFF; d_gene: .; j_gene: TRBJ2-2; v_gene: TRBV5-6; abundance: .
CDR3nt: TGTGCCAGCAGCTTGAATCGGGGTGAAGCTTTCTTT; CDR3aa: CASSLNRGEAFF; d_gene: .; j_gene: TRBJ1-1; v_gene: TRBV13; abundance: .
CDR3nt: TGTGCCAGCAGTTCCGGGGCTAGCGGACTAAATGAGCAGTTCTTC; CDR3aa: CASSSGASGLNEQFF; d_gene: TRBD2; j_gene: TRBJ2-1; v_gene: TRBV28; abundance: once
CDR3nt: TGTGCCTGGAGTGTACGCGAAAAACTGTTTTTT; CDR3aa: CAWSVREKLFF; d_gene: .; j_gene: TRBJ1-4; v_gene: TRBV30; abundance: .